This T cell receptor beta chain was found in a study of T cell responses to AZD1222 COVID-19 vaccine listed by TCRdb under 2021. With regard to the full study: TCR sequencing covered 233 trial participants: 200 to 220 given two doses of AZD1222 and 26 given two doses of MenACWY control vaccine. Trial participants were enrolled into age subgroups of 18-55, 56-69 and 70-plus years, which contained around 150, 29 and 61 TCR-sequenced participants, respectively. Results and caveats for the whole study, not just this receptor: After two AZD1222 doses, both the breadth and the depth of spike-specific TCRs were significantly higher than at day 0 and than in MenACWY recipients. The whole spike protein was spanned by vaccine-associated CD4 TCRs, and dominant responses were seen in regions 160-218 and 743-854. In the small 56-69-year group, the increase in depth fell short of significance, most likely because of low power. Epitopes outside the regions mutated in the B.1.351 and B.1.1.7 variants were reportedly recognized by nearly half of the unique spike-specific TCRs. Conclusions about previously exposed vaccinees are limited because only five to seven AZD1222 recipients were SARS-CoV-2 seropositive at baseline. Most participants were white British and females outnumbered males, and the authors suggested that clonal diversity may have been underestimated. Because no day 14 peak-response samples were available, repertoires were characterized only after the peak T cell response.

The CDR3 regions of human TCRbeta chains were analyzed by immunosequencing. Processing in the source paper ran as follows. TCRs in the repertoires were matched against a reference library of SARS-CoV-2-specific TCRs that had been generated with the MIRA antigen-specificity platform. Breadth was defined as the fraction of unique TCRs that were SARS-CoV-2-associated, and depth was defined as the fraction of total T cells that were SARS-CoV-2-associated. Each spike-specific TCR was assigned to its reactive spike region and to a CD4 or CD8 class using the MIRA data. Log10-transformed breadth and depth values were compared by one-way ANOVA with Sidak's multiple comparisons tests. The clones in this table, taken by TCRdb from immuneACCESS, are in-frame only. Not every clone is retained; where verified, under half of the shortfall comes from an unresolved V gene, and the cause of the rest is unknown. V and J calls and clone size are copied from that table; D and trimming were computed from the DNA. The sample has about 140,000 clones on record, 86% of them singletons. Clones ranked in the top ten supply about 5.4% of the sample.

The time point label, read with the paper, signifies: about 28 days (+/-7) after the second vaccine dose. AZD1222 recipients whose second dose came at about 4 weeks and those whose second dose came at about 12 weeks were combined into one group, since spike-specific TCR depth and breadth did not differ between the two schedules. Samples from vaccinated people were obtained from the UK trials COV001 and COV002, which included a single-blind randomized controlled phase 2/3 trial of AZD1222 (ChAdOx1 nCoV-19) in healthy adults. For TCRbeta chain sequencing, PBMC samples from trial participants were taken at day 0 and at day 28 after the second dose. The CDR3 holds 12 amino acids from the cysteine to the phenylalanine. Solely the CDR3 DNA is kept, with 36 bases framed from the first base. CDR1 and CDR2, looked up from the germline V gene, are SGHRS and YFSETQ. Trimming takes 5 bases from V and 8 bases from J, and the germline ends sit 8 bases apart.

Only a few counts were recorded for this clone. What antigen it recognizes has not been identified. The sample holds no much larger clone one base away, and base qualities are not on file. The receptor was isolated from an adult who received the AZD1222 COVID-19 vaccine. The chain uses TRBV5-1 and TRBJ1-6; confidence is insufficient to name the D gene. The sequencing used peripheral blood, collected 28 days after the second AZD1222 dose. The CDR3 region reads CASRFPDSPLHF. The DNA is TGCGCCAGCAGATTCCCCGATTCACCCCTCCACTTT.